One and the same sample provided the 12 T cell receptor beta chains below, sequenced in a study of T cell clones after liver transplantation. Data came from immunoSEQ multiplex PCR; TCRdb stores just in-frame clones and leaves some out. The sample consists of around 43,000 clones, 86% of them appearing once. This material consisted of CD4+ T cells from blood, taken 24 months after liver transplant. The source is a human patient who received a liver transplant. Some T cells may have come from the graft donor.

The rearrangement uses TRBV7-9 and TRBJ1-6; D remains unclear. The CDR3 spans 12 residues. CDR1 is SEHNR and CDR2 is FQNEAQ in the germline V gene (reference sequence). V shed 1 base and J shed 7 bases, with 2 bases lying between them. CDR3 residues: CASSLVNSPLHF. In DNA, the CDR3 is TGTGCCAGCAGCTTAGTCAATTCACCCCTCCACTTT.

V is TRBV27 and J is TRBJ2-7, with unresolved D. CDR3 length equals 14 residues. With 2 bases removed from V and 0 bases from J, the gap between germline ends came to 8 bases. Germline V gene lookup returns CDR1 MNHEY and CDR2 SMNVEV (reference sequence). Here the CDR3 reads CASSLKMSSYEQYF. The CDR3 DNA is TGTGCCAGCAGTTTAAAGATGAGCTCCTACGAGCAGTACTTC.

V is TRBV27 and J is TRBJ1-5; D is undetermined. The ends were cut back, 6 bases at V and 3 bases at J, with 12 bases in the middle. Germline V gives CDR1 MNHEY, CDR2 SMNVEV (reference sequence). The CDR3 totals 14 residues. The CDR3 DNA sequence: TGTGCCAGCAGCTTGGGGTGGGACAATCAGCCCCAGCATTTT. This encodes CASSLGWDNQPQHF.

V is TRBV10-3 and J is TRBJ1-2; 7 nucleotides match TRBD1. The CDR3 consists of 14 residues. In germline, CDR1 is ENHRY, CDR2 SYGVKD. V lost 0 bases and J lost 8; bases outside the gene matches: 6. In DNA, the CDR3 is TGTGCCATCAGTGAGTCGACAGGGCAGGGGGGCTACACCTTC. Encoded protein: CAISESTGQGGYTF.

This sequence joins TRBV7-3 and TRBJ1-1; TRBD1 agrees at 7 bases. There are 15 residues in the CDR3. The ends lost 7 bases at V and 4 bases at J; junction bases unmatched: 12. Germline assignment: CDR1 SGHTA and CDR2 FQGTGA. CDR3 DNA: TGTGCCAGCACCTCAGGACAGGCGGGGGGCACTGAAGCTTTCTTT. Translated: CASTSGQAGGTEAFF.

The chain recombines TRBV5-1 with TRBJ2-6; possibly TRBD2 for D (6 bases). From germline, CDR1 is SGHRS and CDR2 YFSETQ. This CDR3 has 19 amino acids. Between the trimmed V and J ends, which lost 0 bases and 1 base, there was a span of 17 bases. The CDR3: CASSLDMGLTNSGANVLTF. The CDR3 region has the DNA TGCGCCAGCAGCTTGGACATGGGACTGACGAATTCTGGGGCCAACGTCCTGACTTTC.

The chain couples TRBV6-6 to TRBJ2-1; TRBD1 matches at 9 bases. The junction had 7 bases not matched to a gene; V was cut back by 6 bases and J by 4 bases. The CDR3 has 15 amino acids. CDR1 and CDR2 (germline): MNHNY, SVGAGI (reference sequence). In DNA form, the CDR3 reads TGTGCCAGCAGCCTCCGGGACAGGGCTTACAATGAGCAGTTCTTC. The encoded protein is CASSLRDRAYNEQFF.

CDR3 sequence: CAWSDGSGDEQFF. The DNA of the CDR3 is TGTGCCTGGAGTGATGGGAGCGGAGATGAGCAGTTCTTC. The rearrangement joins TRBV30 to TRBJ2-1, with D possibly matching TRBD2 (5 bases). V dropped 1 base and J dropped 8 bases, with 12 bases sitting between them. The V gene's germline CDR1 is GTSNPN and CDR2 SVGIG (reference sequence). The CDR3 is 13 amino acids.

The chain has TRBV25-1 and TRBJ2-4, with D hard to call. V was shortened by 3 bases and J by 9 bases, with 18 bases between the two germline ends. CDR3 length equals 15 residues. Germline V CDR1 and CDR2: MGHDK, SYGVNS. CDR3 bases: TGTGCCAGCAGTGACGGGCGTCTCGATGAAAGCATTCAGTACTTC. Translation: CASSDGRLDESIQYF.

The V call is TRBV4-2, the J call TRBJ1-1; D not resolved. The V and J ends lost 0 bases and 8 bases respectively, with 28 bases between them. Germline V gene data show CDR1 as LGHNA and CDR2 as YNFKEQ. The CDR3 length is 19 residues. The CDR3 nucleotides are TGTGCCAGCAGCCAAGATGGATCCAGTGGAGCTGCCCCCAAACTAGAAGCTTTCTTT. Encoded protein: CASSQDGSSGAAPKLEAFF.

The chain joins TRBV2 to TRBJ2-3; TRBD1 agrees at 9 bases. This CDR3 is built from 15 residues. V was clipped by 5 bases and J by 1 base; unmatched bases: 4. Germline values: CDR1 SNHLY, CDR2 FYNNEI. The chain's CDR3 is CASSRQGVGTDTQYF. DNA for the CDR3: TGTGCCAGCAGTAGACAGGGGGTGGGCACAGATACGCAGTATTTT. Full variable domain (missing parts from reference TRBV2 and TRBJ2-3): EPEVTQTPSHQVTQMGQEVILRCVPISNHLYFYWYRQILGQKVEFLVSFYNNEISEKSEIFDDQFSVERPDGSNFTLKIRSTKLEDSAMYFCASSRQGVGTDTQYFGPGTRLTVL.

The CDR3 nucleotides read TGCGCCAGCAGCTTGGCCAGGGGACAGGGATACAATGAGCAGTTCTTC. This codes for CASSLARGQGYNEQFF. The V call is TRBV5-1, the J call TRBJ2-1, with TRBD1 matching 9 bases. The CDR3 is 16 residues long. Germline V gene sequence: CDR1 SGHRS, CDR2 YFSETQ. Losses at the gene ends were 0 bases for V and 4 bases for J; bases not matched to a gene: 5.